The 4 T cell receptor beta chains given below trace back to one sample, sequenced in a study of blood T cell repertoires in COVID-19. Profiling relied on immunoSEQ multiplex PCR, and the TCRdb table lists in-frame clones only, not all of them. The profile shows fewer than 250,000 clones, roughly 82% of them singletons. The sample was PBMCs or T cells enriched from blood (not recorded which). These receptors were collected from a woman in her forties or fifties who had recovered from COVID-19.

The rearrangement links TRBV7-6 to TRBJ1-4, with 7 positions matching TRBD1. CDR1 and CDR2 (germline): SGHVS, FNYEAQ. The CDR3 covers 15 residues. The V and J ends lost 2 bases and 3 bases, in that order; junction bases with no gene match: 3. CDR3 coding DNA: TGTGCCAGCAGCTTAATGGGACAGCCTAATGAAAAACTGTTTTTT. Translating it yields CASSLMGQPNEKLFF.

This clone showed up just a few times. V usage is TRBV7-2 and J usage is TRBJ1-1; no firm D call. There are 15 residues in the CDR3. Germline V gives CDR1 SGHTA, CDR2 FQGNSA. Deletions cut 0 bases from V and 0 bases from J, with 8 bases between. In DNA, the CDR3 is TGTGCCAGCAGCTTAGCAGCCGCCATGAACACTGAAGCTTTCTTT. It is translated as CASSLAAAMNTEAFF.

V usage is TRBV4-1 and J usage is TRBJ2-4; 8 bases are a match to TRBD2. The J segment lost 9 bases and the V segment lost 0 bases, leaving 4 bases of the junction unmatched. The CDR3 is 14 amino acids. Germline V gene data show CDR1 as MGHRA and CDR2 as YSYEKL. In nucleotides, the CDR3 is TGCGCCAGCAGCCAAGATCGGCTAGCGGGCATTCAGTACTTC. Amino acid sequence: CASSQDRLAGIQYF.

The rearrangement joins TRBV30 to TRBJ1-5; TRBD1 matches at 9 bases. This CDR3 comprises 15 residues. V shed 1 base, J shed 6 bases, and the junction held 7 bases outside the gene matches. Germline assignment: CDR1 GTSNPN and CDR2 SVGIG (reference sequence). The CDR3 region has the DNA TGTGCCTGGAGTGCCGGGACAGGGTCATTTCAGCCCCAGCATTTT. Amino acid sequence: CAWSAGTGSFQPQHF.